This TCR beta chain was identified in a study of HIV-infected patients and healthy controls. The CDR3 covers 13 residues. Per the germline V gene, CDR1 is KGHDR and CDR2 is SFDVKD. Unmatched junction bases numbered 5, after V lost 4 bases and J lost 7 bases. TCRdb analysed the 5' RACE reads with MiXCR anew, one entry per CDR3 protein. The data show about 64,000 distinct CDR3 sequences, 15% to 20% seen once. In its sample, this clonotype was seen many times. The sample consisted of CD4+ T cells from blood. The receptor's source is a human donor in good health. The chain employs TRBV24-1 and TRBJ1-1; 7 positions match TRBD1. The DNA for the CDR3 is TGTGCCACCAGTGAACCGGACAGGAGTGAAGCTTTCTTT. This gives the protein CATSEPDRSEAFF.